What follows describes a single TCR beta chain. As yet, its antigen is unknown. TCRdb re-derived calls from the 5' RACE reads in MiXCR, one entry per CDR3 protein. The data hold 300,000 or so distinct CDR3 sequences, with roughly 17% observed a single time. This specimen comes from a study of T-cell memory formation after mild COVID-19. General observations from the study: Several responding clones turned up in pre-infection memory, indicating that cross-reactive memory may have taken part. A balance of CD4 and CD8 characterized clones contracting day 15 to 85, whereas later expanders leaned CD4+.

The V segment lost 0 bases and the J segment 3 bases; nucleotides outside the gene matches: 5. CDR3 length equals 17 residues. The germline gives CDR1 MGHRA, CDR2 YSYEKL. V and J are TRBV4-1 and TRBJ2-7, with 13 nucleotides matching TRBD2. The TCR was taken from a man between 18 and 29 years old who had mild COVID-19 (a few samples of this study predate the infection). Cell type and time point are not known. Sequenced input: PBMCs or a T cell subset sorted from them (not recorded which). The CDR3, as DNA: TGCGCCAGCAGCCAAGAGTCAGGACTAGCGGGGGTCTACGAGCAGTACTTC. This codes for CASSQESGLAGVYEQYF.